These 25 T cell receptor beta chains were sequenced from one sample in a study of sequential checkpoint blockade in melanoma. Only in-frame clones appear in the TCRdb table, and some are missing; sequencing was by immunoSEQ multiplex PCR. The sample records about 18,000 clones, roughly two thirds being singletons. Sample treatment: randomized to nivolumab then ipilimumab (arm A) or the reverse (arm B). The sample here was CD8+ T cells sorted from blood (inferred from file names), taken from a patient given nivolumab and ipilimumab in sequence. These receptors all stem from a human donor with melanoma.

The V and J genes are TRBV9 and TRBJ2-2; weak D call: TRBD1 (7 bases). The V gene lost 6 bases and the J gene lost 3 bases, with 15 bases spanning the gap. The CDR3 runs 15 residues. Germline-derived CDR1 and CDR2 are SGDLS and YYNGEE. Here the CDR3 DNA reads TGTGCCAGCAATCAGGGGGGTTCGGACACCGGGGAGCTGTTTTTT. The encoded protein is CASNQGGSDTGELFF.

This clone has just a few counts. The chain employs TRBV28 and TRBJ1-5; TRBD1 aligns across 7 bases. V was pared by 6 bases and J by 7 bases, with 12 bases of the junction left unmatched. The CDR3 is made up of 15 amino acids. Germline V gene sequence: CDR1 MDHEN, CDR2 SYDVKM. The CDR3 sequence is CASRLLLGGAQPQHF. The DNA of the CDR3 is TGTGCCAGCAGGCTACTGTTAGGGGGCGCCCAGCCCCAGCATTTT.

V usage is TRBV11-3 and J usage is TRBJ2-5; 9 bases fit TRBD2. CDR3 length: 14 amino acids. Trimming took 3 bases from V and 4 from J; bases not matched to a gene: 3. Germline V lookup: CDR1 SGHNT, CDR2 YENEEA. The CDR3 coding sequence is TGTGCCAGCAGCTTTGGCGGGAGGGGAGAGACCCAGTACTTC. Its protein is CASSFGGRGETQYF.

The rearrangement links TRBV11-2 to TRBJ2-3; possibly TRBD2 for D (5 bases). Germline V gene sequence: CDR1 SGHAT, CDR2 FQNNGV. The CDR3 is 15 residues long. With 7 bases removed from V and 5 bases from J, the gap between germline ends came to 19 bases. In nucleotides, the CDR3 is TGTGCCAGCACCACACGGGAAGTGGTAGGAGATACGCAGTATTTT. Protein sequence: CASTTREVVGDTQYF.

The genes are TRBV9 and TRBJ2-3, with D possibly being TRBD2 (6 bases). From germline, CDR1 is SGDLS and CDR2 YYNGEE. The CDR3 runs 15 residues. Trimming took 1 base from V and 0 from J, leaving 9 bases between them. The CDR3 nucleotides read TGTGCCAGCAGCGTATCCGGGACTAGCACAGATACGCAGTATTTT. Residues: CASSVSGTSTDTQYF.

The rearrangement uses TRBV6-1 and TRBJ2-3; 9 nucleotides align to TRBD2. The CDR3 is made up of 16 amino acids. The V gene's germline CDR1 is MNHNS and CDR2 SASEGT. Trimming at V came to 2 bases and at J to 3 bases, leaving 6 bases not matched to a gene. In DNA form, the CDR3 reads TGTGCCAGCAGTGAATTTAGCGGGAGATATACAGATACGCAGTATTTT. This codes for CASSEFSGRYTDTQYF.

This clone occurred a few times. The chain links TRBV2 to TRBJ1-5; 9 bases are a match to TRBD1. The V segment lost 6 bases and the J segment 5 bases; nucleotides outside the gene matches: 8. There are 15 residues in the CDR3. Germline V gene sequence: CDR1 SNHLY, CDR2 FYNNEI. The DNA of the CDR3 is TGTGCCAGCAGCTTACAGGGGGCCCCTGATCAGCCCCAGCATTTT. This codes for CASSLQGAPDQPQHF.

The chain couples TRBV6-5 to TRBJ2-7, with no clear D. V lost 2 bases to trimming and J lost 5 bases, with 16 bases between them. Germline CDR1 MNHEY, CDR2 SVGAGI. This CDR3 contains 15 residues. In DNA form, the CDR3 reads TGTGCCAGCAGTTACCCACACCAGCGCTACAACGAGCAGTACTTC. Translating gives CASSYPHQRYNEQYF.

This clone appeared a few times. The J gene is TRBJ2-7, the V gene TRBV29-1, with a tentative D call TRBD1 (7 bases). In germline, CDR1 is SQVTM, CDR2 ANQGSEA. The CDR3 length is 15 residues. Trimming shortened V by 3 bases and J by 2 bases, and 17 bases separated the two germline ends. The CDR3 DNA is TGCAGCGTTGATTTTGGAGGGACAGCTGCCTACGAGCAGTACTTC. It codes for CSVDFGGTAAYEQYF.

The rearrangement joins TRBV13 to TRBJ2-2; 7 positions match TRBD2. From germline, CDR1 is PRHDT and CDR2 FYEKMQ (reference sequence). V trimming: 5 bases; J trimming: 5 bases; junction bases outside the gene matches: 8. CDR3 length: 15 amino acids. CDR3 nucleotide sequence: TGTGCCAGCAGCCCCGTTGGGGAGGGTACCGGGGAGCTGTTTTTT. It codes for CASSPVGEGTGELFF.

The chain employs TRBV9 and TRBJ2-7; TRBD1 matches 8 bases. With V trimmed by 3 bases and J by 7 bases, 6 bases remained unmatched. The CDR3 spans 13 residues. Germline V gene lookup returns CDR1 SGDLS and CDR2 YYNGEE. The CDR3 sequence: CASSAAYRGEQYF. For the CDR3, the DNA is TGTGCCAGCAGCGCAGCGTACAGGGGGGAGCAGTACTTC. The complete variable domain, with remaining parts taken from reference TRBV9 and TRBJ2-7, reads DSGVTQTPKHLITATGQRVTLRCSPRSGDLSVYWYQQSLDQGLQFLIQYYNGEERAKGNILERFSAQQFPDLHSELNLSSLELGDSALYFCASSAAYRGEQYFGPGTRLTVT.

The chain has TRBV19 and TRBJ2-7; the match to TRBD2 covers 9 bases. This CDR3 is built from 15 residues. Trimming cost V 7 bases and J 7 bases; bases outside gene matches: 14. Germline CDR1 and CDR2: LNHDA and SQIVND (reference sequence). CDR3 sequence (DNA): TGTGCCAGTACCCAGGGTAGCGGGAGCTTACTAGAGCAGTACTTC. It is translated as CASTQGSGSLLEQYF.

This chain joins TRBV9 and TRBJ2-5; D unclear. Germline CDR1 reads SGDLS; CDR2 reads YYNGEE. Trimming left V 0 bases short and J 5 bases short, with 11 bases between. CDR3 length equals 14 residues. The CDR3 region is CASSVARRKETQYF. CDR3 sequence (DNA): TGTGCCAGCAGCGTAGCCCGCAGGAAGGAGACCCAGTACTTC.

This sequence joins TRBV19 and TRBJ2-5; 8 bases map to TRBD1. Trimming took 3 bases from V and 5 from J; bases not matched to a gene: 5. The length of the CDR3 is 14 residues. In germline, CDR1 is LNHDA, CDR2 SQIVND (reference sequence). The CDR3 region is CASSMTGVRETQYF. In DNA form, the CDR3 reads TGTGCCAGTAGTATGACAGGGGTCCGGGAGACCCAGTACTTC.

This chain uses TRBV25-1 with TRBJ2-7; possible D gene TRBD1, 6 bases. The CDR3 runs to 14 residues. CDR1 is MGHDK, CDR2 SYGVNS, per germline. V lost 4 bases, J lost 1 base, and 11 bases lay in between. The CDR3: CASSGSGHSYEQYF. For the CDR3, the DNA is TGTGCCAGCAGTGGCTCGGGACATTCCTACGAGCAGTACTTC.

The chain uses TRBV27 and TRBJ2-1; D is unresolved. This CDR3 has 13 amino acids. Germline V CDR1 and CDR2: MNHEY, SMNVEV (reference sequence). Trimming stripped 3 bases from V and 4 bases from J, with 7 bases between. The CDR3 region is CASSFTGYNEQFF. The CDR3, as DNA: TGTGCCAGCAGTTTTACGGGTTACAATGAGCAGTTCTTC.

The chain recombines TRBV5-1 with TRBJ1-2, with 10 bases identical to TRBD1. Unmatched junction bases numbered 6, after V lost 3 bases and J lost 10 bases. The V gene's germline CDR1 is SGHRS and CDR2 YFSETQ. The CDR3 totals 13 residues. The CDR3 nucleotides are TGCGCCAGCAGCTGGACAGGGGGACGGGACTACACCTTC. Translating it yields CASSWTGGRDYTF.

The table lists this clone with a count of one. This chain joins TRBV13 and TRBJ2-3, with 12 bases matching TRBD1. V shed 0 bases and J 5 bases; nucleotides not matched to a gene: 9. This CDR3 contains 18 residues. Germline V gene sequence: CDR1 PRHDT, CDR2 FYEKMQ (reference sequence). This CDR3 is CASSLGVRGQGAEDTQYF. The CDR3 DNA reads TGTGCCAGCAGCTTAGGGGTCAGGGGACAGGGGGCGGAAGATACGCAGTATTTT.

This rearrangement joins TRBV5-6 to TRBJ2-3; D perhaps matches TRBD1 (5 bases). CDR1 is SGHDT and CDR2 is YYEEEE in the germline V gene. With 0 bases removed from V and 2 bases from J, the gap between germline ends came to 10 bases. The CDR3 runs to 15 residues. The CDR3 is CASSLGSGLTDTQYF. CDR3 in DNA: TGTGCCAGCAGCTTGGGTTCAGGGCTCACAGATACGCAGTATTTT.

The chain recombines TRBV9 with TRBJ2-3; 8 bases agree with TRBD1. The CDR3 loop spans 16 amino acids. Germline assignment: CDR1 SGDLS and CDR2 YYNGEE. Trimming cost V 3 bases and J 0 bases; bases outside gene matches: 6. CDR3: CASSEGTGTSTDTQYF. For the CDR3, the DNA is TGTGCCAGCAGCGAGGGGACAGGCACTAGCACAGATACGCAGTATTTT.

The rearrangement links TRBV30 to TRBJ1-2; 8 bases align to TRBD1. The germline V gene has CDR1 GTSNPN and CDR2 SVGIG (reference sequence). The length of the CDR3 is 10 residues. CDR3 sequence reads: CVVRGLGYTF. The CDR3 DNA reads as TGTGTTGTCAGGGGGCTTGGCTACACCTTC.

The V call is TRBV7-9, the J call TRBJ2-6, with D perhaps TRBD1 (6 bases). V was pared by 5 bases and J by 0 bases, with 14 bases between. Per germline, CDR1 SEHNR and CDR2 FQNEAQ (reference sequence). CDR3 length: 17 residues. CDR3 sequence reads: CASSLIRGSSGANVLTF. The CDR3, as DNA: TGTGCCAGCAGCCTGATCAGGGGCAGCTCTGGGGCCAACGTCCTGACTTTC.

The V gene is TRBV7-9, the J gene TRBJ1-2; D is ambiguous. Trimming stripped 5 bases from V and 1 base from J, with 11 bases between. The germline V gene encodes CDR1 SEHNR and CDR2 FQNEAQ (reference sequence). The CDR3 contains 14 residues. The CDR3, as DNA: TGTGCCAGCAGCCTAACTCTACTTAACTATGGCTACACCTTC. This sequence encodes CASSLTLLNYGYTF.

The gene calls are TRBV4-2 and TRBJ2-4; the match to TRBD2 covers 7 bases. CDR1 LGHNA and CDR2 YNFKEQ come from the germline V gene. The CDR3 sequence is 17 residues long. Unmatched junction bases numbered 5, after V lost 0 bases and J lost 0 bases. The CDR3 DNA reads TGTGCCAGCAGCCAAGAAGCGAGCGGGGTAGCCAAAAACATTCAGTACTTC. Protein sequence: CASSQEASGVAKNIQYF.

The CDR3 DNA reads TGTGCCTGGAGTGTCTGGCAGGGAAAGTTTAATACGCAGTATTTT. It codes for CAWSVWQGKFNTQYF. The rearrangement joins TRBV30 to TRBJ2-3; D perhaps matches TRBD1 (5 bases). Germline V gene data show CDR1 as GTSNPN and CDR2 as SVGIG (reference sequence). The germline V and J ends were trimmed by 0 bases and 7 bases, with 17 bases remaining between them. The CDR3 extends over 15 amino acids.